Below, 22 T cell receptor beta chains from the same sample are listed, as sequenced in a study of T cells in severe cutaneous drug reactions. TCR subtype-specific primers in iRepertoire multiplex PCR prepared libraries for bulk and single-cell sequencing. TCRdb re-analyzed the multiplex PCR reads; it lists each CDR3 protein once, without DNA. Its table records 21,000 or so distinct CDR3 sequences. Carbamazepine had induced Stevens-Johnson syndrome or toxic epidermal necrolysis in the sequenced donors. The sample consisted of PBMCs. These receptors came from a human donor with toxic epidermal necrolysis, a severe cutaneous drug reaction.

The chain carries TRBV24-1 and TRBJ2-7; TCRdb returns TRBD2, unconfirmable since there is no DNA. Germline V gene sequence: CDR1 KGHDR, CDR2 SFDVKD. This CDR3 spans 14 amino acids. This CDR3 is CATSDRDSSYEQYF.

Considering frequency, this clonotype is medium-sized (0.01 to 0.1%). The chain couples TRBV6-5 to TRBJ2-3; TCRdb reports TRBD1, a call that lacks DNA to check it against. CDR3 length: 15 residues. Germline V gene data show CDR1 as MNHEY and CDR2 as SVGAGI. CDR3 in amino acids: CASSYRGSSTDTQYF.

The chain couples TRBV27 to TRBJ1-6. This CDR3 spans 14 amino acids. CDR1 and CDR2 from the germline V gene are MNHEY and SMNVEV (reference sequence). The CDR3 reads CASSWSPQRSPLHF.

V usage is TRBV19 and J usage is TRBJ2-1; the TCRdb D gene call, TRBD1, has no DNA to confirm it. Germline lookup yields CDR1 LNHDA and CDR2 SQIVND (reference sequence). The CDR3 has 16 amino acids. The CDR3 protein is CASSMAGVGSDNEQFF.

The rearrangement links TRBV7-9 to TRBJ2-7; TCRdb's D call, TRBD1, is unchecked because there is no DNA. Germline CDR1 reads SEHNR; CDR2 reads FQNEAQ (reference sequence). CDR3 length: 15 amino acids. The CDR3 region is CASSSRWDRNYEQYF.

CDR3 amino acids: CASSLGTSGDPYNEQFF. The rearrangement uses TRBV7-6 and TRBJ2-1; with no DNA, the TCRdb D assignment of TRBD2 cannot be verified. Germline V gene lookup returns CDR1 SGHVS and CDR2 FNYEAQ. There are 17 residues in the CDR3.

This chain links TRBV7-9 with TRBJ1-5; with no DNA, the TCRdb D assignment of TRBD1 cannot be verified. Germline lookup yields CDR1 SEHNR and CDR2 FQNEAQ (reference sequence). The CDR3 is 14 residues long. CDR3 protein: CASGSRDTYQPQHF.

The chain combines TRBV10-2 with TRBJ1-1. The germline V gene has CDR1 WSHSY and CDR2 SAAADI. CDR3 length equals 14 residues. This CDR3 reads CASSQLGGRTEAFF.

The genes are TRBV20-1 and TRBJ2-1. CDR1 DFQATT and CDR2 SNEGSKA come from the germline V gene (reference sequence). The CDR3 totals 16 residues. Here the CDR3 reads CSARDALEIPIGEQFF.

The chain has TRBV25-1 and TRBJ2-7; the D gene TCRdb calls, TRBD1, cannot be checked with no DNA. CDR1 and CDR2 (germline): MGHDK, SYGVNS. The CDR3 is 13 residues long. The CDR3 region is CASSNWDNYEQYF.

The V and J genes are TRBV29-1 and TRBJ1-5. The germline V gene has CDR1 SQVTM and CDR2 ANQGSEA. The CDR3 is 17 residues long. The CDR3 here is CSVLLGLNPTSNQPQHF.

The V gene is TRBV19, the J gene TRBJ1-5; the D call from TCRdb, TRBD1, cannot be confirmed without DNA. The CDR3 spans 14 residues. CDR1 LNHDA and CDR2 SQIVND come from the germline V gene (reference sequence). The CDR3: CASSMGQGARPQHF.

The chain employs TRBV5-5 and TRBJ1-5; checking the TCRdb D call of TRBD1 is not possible without DNA. The CDR3 is 13 amino acids. Germline CDR1 is SGHKS and CDR2 is YYEKEE (reference sequence). This CDR3 reads CASSYDSHDPQHF.

The chain employs TRBV29-1 and TRBJ2-1; the TRBD1 assignment by TCRdb is unverifiable without DNA. Germline CDR1 and CDR2: SQVTM and ANQGSEA. The CDR3 is 15 residues long. The CDR3 is CSVGGAPGVNYEQFF.

J is TRBJ2-7 and V is TRBV19; TCRdb reports TRBD2, a call that lacks DNA to check it against. Germline CDR1 reads LNHDA; CDR2 reads SQIVND (reference sequence). The CDR3 spans 15 residues. The CDR3 is CASSISGSRGYEQYF.

The chain has TRBV7-9 and TRBJ1-2. There are 16 residues in the CDR3. Germline assignment: CDR1 SEHNR and CDR2 FQNEAQ (reference sequence). The CDR3 loop is CASRRAWVEEGYGYTF.

The V gene is TRBV14, the J gene TRBJ2-1; with no DNA, the TCRdb D assignment of TRBD1 cannot be verified. Looked up from germline, CDR1 is SGHDN and CDR2 is FVKESK. The CDR3 spans 15 residues. The CDR3: CASSHRQGTYNEQFF.

This chain links TRBV5-1 with TRBJ2-1; there is no DNA to check the TCRdb D call of TRBD2. Germline V gene sequence: CDR1 SGHRS, CDR2 YFSETQ. CDR3 length: 16 residues. This CDR3 reads CASSLLAGVVYNEQFF.

The CDR3 protein is CASRPDRAYTEAFF. The chain joins TRBV19 to TRBJ1-1; the TCRdb call, TRBD1, lacks DNA for checking. Looked up from germline, CDR1 is LNHDA and CDR2 is SQIVND (reference sequence). The CDR3 is made up of 14 amino acids.

The rearrangement joins TRBV29-1 to TRBJ2-3; TCRdb names TRBD2, which stays unverified in the absence of DNA. Germline values: CDR1 SQVTM, CDR2 ANQGSEA. This CDR3 contains 16 residues. This CDR3 is CSVEDLAVPTTDTQYF.

The chain links TRBV27 to TRBJ2-7. CDR3 size: 14 residues. Germline assignment: CDR1 MNHEY and CDR2 SMNVEV (reference sequence). CDR3 sequence reads: CASSFSGNSYEQYF.

Judged by frequency, this clonotype is medium-sized. The chain links TRBV9 to TRBJ2-1; TCRdb indicates TRBD2, and absent DNA this call remains unverified. Germline V gene lookup returns CDR1 SGDLS and CDR2 YYNGEE. The CDR3 sequence is 17 residues long. The CDR3 reads CASSPGLAGVDYNEQFF.